The next 6 T cell receptor beta chains were all read from a single sample in a study of blood T cell repertoires in COVID-19. Generated by immunoSEQ multiplex PCR, the TCRdb table keeps only in-frame clones and is missing some. The sample carries 270,000 or so clones, 86% recorded once. The sequenced sample was peripheral blood. Receptors originate from a woman between 25 and 40 years old with active or convalescent COVID-19.

The chain couples TRBV18 to TRBJ2-5; 8 positions agree with TRBD2. The germline V gene encodes CDR1 KGHSH and CDR2 LQKENI. The CDR3 is 17 amino acids. V gave up 6 bases and J gave up 7 bases; unmatched junction bases: 19. The CDR3 bases are TGTGCCAGCTCGGATGGGAAGGGACTAGTCCTGTCCCGGACCCAGTACTTC. Protein sequence: CASSDGKGLVLSRTQYF.

The chain couples TRBV7-2 to TRBJ2-6; D possibly corresponds to TRBD1 (5 bases). Deletions cut 0 bases from V and 0 bases from J, with 6 bases between. The germline V gene encodes CDR1 SGHTA and CDR2 FQGNSA. The CDR3 consists of 16 residues. CDR3 region: CASSLAGPSGANVLTF. As DNA, the CDR3 is TGTGCCAGCAGCTTAGCGGGGCCCTCTGGGGCCAACGTCCTGACTTTC.

J is TRBJ2-2 and V is TRBV15, with D possibly being TRBD1 (6 bases). Between the trimmed V and J ends, which lost 5 bases and 0 bases, there was a span of 7 bases. Germline loops: CDR1 LNHNV, CDR2 YYDKDF (reference sequence). This CDR3 has 14 amino acids. CDR3 residues: CATSGGPNTGELFF. The CDR3 region has the DNA TGTGCCACCAGCGGGGGCCCGAACACCGGGGAGCTGTTTTTT.

This clone is a singleton in its sample. J is TRBJ2-1 and V is TRBV10-2; 8 bases fit TRBD2. J gave up 5 bases and V 3 bases, and 6 bases lay outside the gene matches. This CDR3 is 15 amino acids long. Germline loops: CDR1 WSHSY, CDR2 SAAADI. CDR3 protein: CASSDRRGVNNEQFF. Here the CDR3 DNA reads TGCGCCAGCAGTGATCGGCGGGGGGTAAACAATGAGCAGTTCTTC.

The CDR3 coding sequence is TGTGCCAGCGGCCGGGCAGGGTCAAACTATGGCTACACCTTC. This gives the protein CASGRAGSNYGYTF. The V call is TRBV27, the J call TRBJ1-2; maybe TRBD1 (5 bases). The CDR3 covers 14 residues. V was clipped by 8 bases and J by 2 bases, with 15 bases between them. Germline V CDR1 and CDR2: MNHEY, SMNVEV (reference sequence).

This chain links TRBV6-5 with TRBJ1-2; TRBD1 is a possible D gene (5 bases). Per germline, CDR1 MNHEY and CDR2 SVGAGI. The germline V and J ends were trimmed by 6 bases and 4 bases, with 12 bases remaining between them. The CDR3 is made up of 13 amino acids. As DNA, the CDR3 is TGTGCCAGCAGGCCCCGGGGGGGCTATGGCTACACCTTC. It yields the protein CASRPRGGYGYTF.